What follows are 28 T cell receptor beta chains derived from one specimen sequenced in a study of blood T cell repertoires in COVID-19. Sequencing used immunoSEQ multiplex PCR; TCRdb keeps in-frame clones, though not all of them. The sample shows hundreds of thousands of clones, around 90% of them seen only once. Source material: peripheral blood. These receptors were taken from a man aged 35 to 55 with acute or convalescent COVID-19.

The chain links TRBV2 to TRBJ2-1; TRBD2 agrees at 7 bases. V was clipped by 6 bases and J by 2 bases; unmatched bases: 4. The CDR3 loop spans 14 amino acids. Germline CDR1 is SNHLY and CDR2 is FYNNEI. CDR3 in amino acids: CASREREAYNEQFF. CDR3 DNA: TGTGCCAGCAGGGAGCGGGAAGCCTACAATGAGCAGTTCTTC.

The CDR3 DNA reads as TGTGCCTGGAGTGTAACAACCCCCGGACTAGCGAGAGCCGAGACCCAGTACTTC. It encodes CAWSVTTPGLARAETQYF. V and J are TRBV30 and TRBJ2-5; 9 bases agree with TRBD2. Germline CDR1 is GTSNPN and CDR2 is SVGIG (reference sequence). V dropped 0 bases and J dropped 5; count of bases not matched to a gene: 16. The CDR3 consists of 18 residues.

This sequence joins TRBV5-1 and TRBJ2-2, with 8 bases that match TRBD2. From germline, CDR1 is SGHRS and CDR2 YFSETQ. The trim removed 2 bases at V and 4 bases at J, leaving 4 bases unmatched. The CDR3 extends over 15 amino acids. CDR3 nucleotides: TGCGCCAGCAGCTTCCAGCGGGAGCGCACCGGGGAGCTGTTTTTT. It is translated as CASSFQRERTGELFF.

This sequence joins TRBV19 and TRBJ2-1; D is perhaps TRBD1 (6 bases). Germline V gives CDR1 LNHDA, CDR2 SQIVND (reference sequence). This CDR3 region has 15 residues. The V gene lost 4 bases and the J gene lost 7 bases, with 17 bases spanning the gap. CDR3 coding DNA: TGTGCCAGTAGTAGGGGGCTAGCAATAGGGAATGAGCAGTTCTTC. This codes for CASSRGLAIGNEQFF.

The J gene is TRBJ2-2, the V gene TRBV2; 7 bases line up with TRBD2. CDR1 and CDR2 from the germline V gene are SNHLY and FYNNEI. V shed 6 bases and J 0 bases; nucleotides not matched to a gene: 4. The CDR3 has 15 residues. The CDR3 region is CASSAGTTNTGELFF. The DNA for the CDR3 is TGTGCCAGCAGCGCCGGGACTACGAACACCGGGGAGCTGTTTTTT.

The chain carries TRBV19 and TRBJ1-2, with 8 bases aligning to TRBD1. The CDR3 is 15 amino acids. The germline V gene encodes CDR1 LNHDA and CDR2 SQIVND (reference sequence). V lost 5 bases to trimming and J lost 3 bases; unmatched junction nucleotides: 8. CDR3 sequence (DNA): TGTGCCAGTAGTCCCCGACAGGGGCCCTACTATGGCTACACCTTC. This gives the protein CASSPRQGPYYGYTF.

J is TRBJ2-3 and V is TRBV7-3; 13 positions match TRBD2. This CDR3 region has 18 residues. V shed 5 bases, J shed 0 bases, and the junction held 8 bases outside the gene matches. CDR1 and CDR2 from the germline V gene are SGHTA and FQGTGA. The CDR3 protein is CASSQLGLAGLSTDTQYF. The CDR3 region has the DNA TGTGCCAGCAGCCAACTGGGACTAGCGGGGCTTAGCACAGATACGCAGTATTTT.

This chain connects TRBV7-2 to TRBJ2-5; D might be TRBD2 (5 bases). Deletions cut 5 bases from V and 7 bases from J, with 20 bases between. From germline, CDR1 is SGHTA and CDR2 FQGNSA. This CDR3 is 15 amino acids long. The CDR3 DNA follows: TGTGCCAGCAGCCCCCCCCCGGACTTGCGAGGGACCCAGTACTTC. This sequence encodes CASSPPPDLRGTQYF.

For the CDR3, the DNA is TGTGCCAGCAGCTGGACAGGGGGCAATGAGCAGTTCTTC. This sequence encodes CASSWTGGNEQFF. V is TRBV6-5 and J is TRBJ2-1; 10 bases match TRBD1. V gave up 6 bases and J gave up 6 bases; unmatched junction bases: 2. This CDR3 spans 13 amino acids. From germline, CDR1 is MNHEY and CDR2 SVGAGI.

This clone was detected once. This chain links TRBV19 with TRBJ2-5; TRBD2 matches at 7 bases. V was pared by 8 bases and J by 5 bases, with 11 bases of the junction left unmatched. The CDR3 length is 14 residues. The V gene's germline CDR1 is LNHDA and CDR2 SQIVND (reference sequence). The CDR3 DNA reads TGTGCCAGTCAGCGGGACCCGGGGGTGGAGACCCAGTACTTC. This sequence encodes CASQRDPGVETQYF.

This chain joins TRBV19 and TRBJ2-1; D is unresolved. Trimming took off 3 bases at V and 0 bases at J, with 6 bases between the two ends. The CDR3 loop spans 14 amino acids. From germline, CDR1 is LNHDA and CDR2 SQIVND (reference sequence). CDR3 bases: TGTGCCAGTAGTATCGAGAGCTCCTACAATGAGCAGTTCTTC. Translated, it gives CASSIESSYNEQFF.

The V and J genes are TRBV27 and TRBJ1-4, with TRBD1 matching 7 bases. The germline CDR1 and CDR2 sequences are MNHEY and SMNVEV (reference sequence). The J segment lost 14 bases and the V segment lost 6 bases, leaving 12 bases of the junction unmatched. The CDR3 runs 13 residues. CDR3 DNA: TGTGCCAGCAGCCATGACAGGGCAGTGCAGCTGTTTTTT. Protein product: CASSHDRAVQLFF.

This chain uses TRBV19 with TRBJ1-5, with D possibly TRBD1 on 5 matching bases. CDR1 is LNHDA and CDR2 is SQIVND in the germline V gene (reference sequence). The V end lost 5 bases, the J end lost 4 bases, and 12 bases lay between the germline ends. This CDR3 has 14 residues. The DNA of the CDR3 is TGTGCCAGTAGTGTCCAGGGTTGGAATCAGCCCCAGCATTTT. This translates into CASSVQGWNQPQHF.

This clone came up once. This chain connects TRBV28 to TRBJ1-2; 12 bases map to TRBD1. CDR3 length equals 17 residues. J lost 4 bases, V lost 3 bases, and 9 bases had no gene match. Germline-derived CDR1 and CDR2 are MDHEN and SYDVKM. The CDR3 DNA sequence: TGTGCCAGCAGTTTCCGGGACAGGGGGCCGGTGGGCTATGGCTACACCTTC. This encodes CASSFRDRGPVGYGYTF.

CDR3 sequence reads: CASSRRQPEAFF. The CDR3 DNA reads TGTGCCAGCAGTCGGAGACAGCCTGAAGCTTTCTTT. This rearrangement joins TRBV28 to TRBJ1-1; maybe TRBD1 (5 bases). Germline lookup yields CDR1 MDHEN and CDR2 SYDVKM. Trimming pared 5 bases from V and 6 bases from J, leaving 10 bases between. The CDR3 sequence is 12 residues long.

The CDR3 bases are TGTGCCAGCAGCTTAGGCCTGGGCAGTAACACTGAAGCTTTCTTT. Translation gives CASSLGLGSNTEAFF. The chain has TRBV7-2 and TRBJ1-1; D is uncertain. The V and J ends lost 1 base and 2 bases respectively, with 11 bases between them. Per germline, CDR1 SGHTA and CDR2 FQGNSA. The CDR3 consists of 15 residues.

The rearrangement joins TRBV5-1 to TRBJ2-7, with TRBD1 identical over 7 bases. Germline V gene lookup returns CDR1 SGHRS and CDR2 YFSETQ. The V segment lost 0 bases and the J segment 9 bases; nucleotides outside the gene matches: 12. The CDR3 loop spans 15 amino acids. CDR3 region: CASSLVGMRGLVQYF. For the CDR3, the DNA is TGCGCCAGCAGCTTGGTTGGGATGAGGGGGCTTGTGCAGTACTTC. Together with reference TRBV5-1 and TRBJ2-7, the CDR3 gives the full variable domain: KAGVTQTPRYLIKTRGQQVTLSCSPISGHRSVSWYQQTPGQGLQFLFEYFSETQRNKGNFPGRFSGRQFSNSRSEMNVSTLELGDSALYLCASSLVGMRGLVQYFGPGTRLTVT.

This chain links TRBV20-1 with TRBJ2-7; possible D gene TRBD1, 6 bases. CDR1 and CDR2 from the germline V gene are DFQATT and SNEGSKA (reference sequence). V was cut by 6 bases and J by 2 bases, with 8 bases left in between. The CDR3 is made up of 11 amino acids. CDR3 loop: CSANRAYEQYF. CDR3 in DNA: TGCAGTGCGAACAGGGCCTACGAGCAGTACTTC.

The chain carries TRBV5-4 and TRBJ1-4; the match to TRBD1 covers 8 bases. Trimming removed 10 bases from V and 8 bases from J; junction bases left unmatched: 7. Per the germline V gene, CDR1 is SGHNT and CDR2 is YYREEE (reference sequence). This CDR3 is 12 amino acids long. DNA for the CDR3: TGTGCCGTTGGACAGGGAAACGAAAAACTGTTTTTT. Protein sequence: CAVGQGNEKLFF. The full variable domain, its missing parts supplied by reference TRBV5-4 and TRBJ1-4, is ETGVTQSPTHLIKTRGQQVTLRCSSQSGHNTVSWYQQALGQGPQFIFQYYREEENGRGNFPPRFSGLQFPNYSSELNVNALELDDSALYLCAVGQGNEKLFFGSGTQLSVL.

V usage is TRBV19 and J usage is TRBJ2-3; possible D gene TRBD2, 6 bases. The germline V gene has CDR1 LNHDA and CDR2 SQIVND (reference sequence). The V end was cut by 5 bases, the J end by 6 bases, with 15 bases between. The CDR3 extends over 14 amino acids. The CDR3 DNA is TGTGCCAGTAGTTGGGGTCAGCTAGCGGATACGCAGTATTTT. Its translation: CASSWGQLADTQYF.

As DNA, the CDR3 is TGTGCCAGCAGCCGGGACAGTACCATCTCCTACGAGCAGTACTTC. Residues: CASSRDSTISYEQYF. The chain has TRBV6-2 or TRBV6-3 and TRBJ2-7; the match to TRBD1 covers 7 bases. V lost 6 bases and J lost 0; bases outside the gene matches: 8. The CDR3 is 15 residues long. Looked up from germline, CDR1 is MNHEY and CDR2 is SVGEGT.

V and J are TRBV7-3 and TRBJ2-1; 7 bases fit TRBD2. V trimming: 3 bases; J trimming: 10 bases; junction bases outside the gene matches: 3. The CDR3 is 12 amino acids. Per germline, CDR1 SGHTA and CDR2 FQGTGA. The CDR3 here is CASSFPGLEQFF. CDR3 DNA: TGTGCCAGCAGCTTTCCGGGACTAGAGCAGTTCTTC.

J is TRBJ1-2 and V is TRBV4-1; D might be TRBD1 (5 bases). The CDR3 length is 16 residues. Germline-derived CDR1 and CDR2 are MGHRA and YSYEKL. The V end was cut by 6 bases, the J end by 5 bases, with 22 bases between. CDR3 residues: CASSRGRQGNLYGYTF. The CDR3 nucleotides are TGCGCCAGCAGTCGGGGGAGGCAGGGCAATTTATATGGCTACACCTTC.

The V call is TRBV30, the J call TRBJ1-6, with D maybe TRBD1 (5 bases). Germline CDR1 and CDR2: GTSNPN and SVGIG (reference sequence). This CDR3 is 13 amino acids long. Trimming pared 4 bases from V and 14 bases from J, leaving 18 bases between. CDR3 loop: CAWTLGHTGTLHF. In nucleotides, the CDR3 is TGTGCCTGGACCCTAGGACATACGGGCACCCTCCACTTT.

This sequence joins TRBV5-1 and TRBJ2-5, with TRBD2 as a possible D gene (5 bases). The CDR3 consists of 14 residues. Germline-derived CDR1 and CDR2 are SGHRS and YFSETQ. Trimming took 3 bases from V and 5 from J, leaving 14 bases between them. The CDR3 protein is CASSSDRQRETQYF. The CDR3 nucleotides read TGCGCCAGCAGCTCAGACCGGCAGCGGGAGACCCAGTACTTC.

The chain links TRBV27 to TRBJ2-2; D ambiguous. Germline V gene lookup returns CDR1 MNHEY and CDR2 SMNVEV (reference sequence). The CDR3 runs to 14 residues. V lost 4 bases and J lost 3, with 9 bases in between. The CDR3 loop is CASSSRLYTGELFF. For the CDR3, the DNA is TGTGCCAGCAGTTCGAGGCTATACACCGGGGAGCTGTTTTTT.

The chain combines TRBV29-1 with TRBJ2-5; maybe TRBD1 (8 bases). Germline V gene sequence: CDR1 SQVTM, CDR2 ANQGSEA. V was clipped by 8 bases and J by 5 bases, with 18 bases between them. CDR3 length: 13 residues. CDR3 DNA sequence: TGCAGCACTACGACAGGGGAGGGGGAGACCCAGTACTTC. Residues: CSTTTGEGETQYF.

The V gene is TRBV2, the J gene TRBJ1-2; 8 bases are a match to TRBD1. The germline V gene has CDR1 SNHLY and CDR2 FYNNEI. CDR3 length: 15 amino acids. Germline trimming cut 3 bases from V and 3 bases from J; bases unmatched to any gene: 6. The CDR3 sequence: CASSDRAGGDYGYTF. Written as DNA, the CDR3 is TGTGCCAGCAGTGATAGGGCAGGGGGCGACTATGGCTACACCTTC.